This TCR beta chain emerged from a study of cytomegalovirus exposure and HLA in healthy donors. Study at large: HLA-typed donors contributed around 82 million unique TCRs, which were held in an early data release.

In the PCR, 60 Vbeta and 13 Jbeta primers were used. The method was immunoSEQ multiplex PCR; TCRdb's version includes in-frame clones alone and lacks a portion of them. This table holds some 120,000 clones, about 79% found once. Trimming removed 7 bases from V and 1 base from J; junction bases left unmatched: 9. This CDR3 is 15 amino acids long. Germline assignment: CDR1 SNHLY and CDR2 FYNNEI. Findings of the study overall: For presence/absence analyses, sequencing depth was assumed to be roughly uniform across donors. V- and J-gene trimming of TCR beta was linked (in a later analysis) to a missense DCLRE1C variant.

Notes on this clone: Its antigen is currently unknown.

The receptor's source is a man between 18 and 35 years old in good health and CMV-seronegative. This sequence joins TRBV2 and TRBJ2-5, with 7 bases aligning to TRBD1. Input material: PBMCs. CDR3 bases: TGTGCCAGCAAGACAGGGCCCGTCCCCCAAGAGACCCAGTACTTC. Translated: CASKTGPVPQETQYF.